This TCR beta chain was recorded in a study of somatic reversion in DOCK8 deficiency (dated by TCRdb to the early 2020s). Regarding the study in general: In the study, T cell receptor beta repertoires were compared across three groups: DOCK8-deficient patients, DOCK8-revertant patients and healthy volunteers. The ways in which somatic reversion of pathogenic DOCK8 variants alters lymphocyte differentiation and function in DOCK8 deficiency were investigated. DOCK8-deficient patients in the study had been reported previously. Overall study outcomes, separate from this receptor: Whether whole blood or PBMCs served as the source material for each individual sample was not specified in the methods.

A distance of 16 bases separates the germline ends of V and J, which lose 7 bases and 4 bases respectively. The CDR3 runs 14 residues from the cysteine to the phenylalanine. CDR3 DNA is the only sequence kept; it has 42 bases, read in frame from the first base. The germline V gene (reference sequence) supplies CDR1 MNHNY and CDR2 SVGAGI. The protocol used for the library was multiplex PCR. One-step amplicon PCR with EuroClonality-NGS primers was used to generate TRB libraries from roughly 100 ng genomic DNA. TRB amplicons were sequenced on Illumina MiSeq instruments with 2 x 250 bp version 2 chemistry. The source study handled its data this way. IMGT/HighV-QUEST was the tool used for both primary TRB sequence analysis and V(D)J annotation. Repertoire diversity and composition were evaluated with VDJtools after removing nonfunctional clones and downsampling for comparisons between samples. Through fastp at Q25 and MiXCR, TCRdb rebuilt clones from the public reads, retaining in-frame beta chains. Rows are combined by CDR3 protein, so each entry shows the most common genes and DNA. The V and J calls were not made by the authors but by TCRdb's processing. The sample table holds about 1,400 distinct CDR3 sequences, of which under 20% were seen once. Together, the top ten hold 65% to 85% of the sample.

This clonotype was counted only a few times. Its antigen remains undetermined. No much larger clone is present one base from it, and per-base qualities are unavailable. Genomic DNA for TCR repertoire analysis was extracted from either whole blood samples or PBMCs. Samples were obtained from three DOCK8-revertant patients, with some of these patients sampled at multiple time points. This receptor chain uses TRBV6-6 and TRBJ1-2; the D gene assignment is ambiguous. The sample comprised blood. In the paper's terms, the cell subset or site label means: DOCK8-deficient patient with somatic reversion. This TCR was recovered from a human donor with DOCK8 deficiency. In nucleotides, the sequence is TGTGCCAGCACCCAGGACGCTGATAGCTATGGCTACACCTTC. Its amino acids are CASTQDADSYGYTF.